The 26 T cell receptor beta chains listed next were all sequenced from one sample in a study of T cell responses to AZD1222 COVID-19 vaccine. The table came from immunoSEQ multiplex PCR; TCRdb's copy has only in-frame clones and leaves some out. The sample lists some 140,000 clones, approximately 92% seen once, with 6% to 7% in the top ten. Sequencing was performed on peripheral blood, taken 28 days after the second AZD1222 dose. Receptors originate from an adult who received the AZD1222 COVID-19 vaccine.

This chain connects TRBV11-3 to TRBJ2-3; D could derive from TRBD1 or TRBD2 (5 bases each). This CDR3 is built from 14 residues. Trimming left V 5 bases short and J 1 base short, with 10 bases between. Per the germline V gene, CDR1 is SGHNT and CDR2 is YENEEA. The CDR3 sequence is CASSPMGGTDTQYF. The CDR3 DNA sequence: TGTGCCAGCAGCCCTATGGGGGGCACAGATACGCAGTATTTT.

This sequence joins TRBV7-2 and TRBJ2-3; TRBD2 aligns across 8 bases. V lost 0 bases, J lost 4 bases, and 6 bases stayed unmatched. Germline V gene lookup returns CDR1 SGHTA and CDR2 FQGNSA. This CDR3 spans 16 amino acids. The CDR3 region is CASSLAVAGGPDTQYF. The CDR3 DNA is TGTGCCAGCAGCTTAGCCGTGGCGGGGGGCCCAGATACGCAGTATTTT.

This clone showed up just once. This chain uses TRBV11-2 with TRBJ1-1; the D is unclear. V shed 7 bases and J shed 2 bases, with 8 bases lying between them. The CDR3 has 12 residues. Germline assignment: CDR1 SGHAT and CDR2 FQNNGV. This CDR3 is CASTSGNTEAFF. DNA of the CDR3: TGTGCCAGCACTTCCGGCAACACTGAAGCTTTCTTT.

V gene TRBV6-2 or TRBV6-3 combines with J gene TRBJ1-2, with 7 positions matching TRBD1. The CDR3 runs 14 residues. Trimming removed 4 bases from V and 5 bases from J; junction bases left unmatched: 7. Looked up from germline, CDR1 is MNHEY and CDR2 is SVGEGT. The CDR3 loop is CASSWGQTLYGYTF. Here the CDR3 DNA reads TGTGCCAGCAGTTGGGGACAGACCCTATATGGCTACACCTTC.

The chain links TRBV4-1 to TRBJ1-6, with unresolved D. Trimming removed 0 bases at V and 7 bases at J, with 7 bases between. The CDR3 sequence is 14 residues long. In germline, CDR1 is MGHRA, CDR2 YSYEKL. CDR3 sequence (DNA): TGCGCCAGCAGCCAAGATTCTATAAATTCACCCCTCCACTTT. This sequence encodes CASSQDSINSPLHF.

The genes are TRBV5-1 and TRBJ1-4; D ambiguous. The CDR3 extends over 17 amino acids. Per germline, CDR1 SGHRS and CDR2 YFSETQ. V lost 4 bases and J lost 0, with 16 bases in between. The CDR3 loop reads CASSPPLLGTTNEKLFF. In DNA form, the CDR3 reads TGCGCCAGCAGCCCCCCCCTATTGGGGACAACTAATGAAAAACTGTTTTTT.

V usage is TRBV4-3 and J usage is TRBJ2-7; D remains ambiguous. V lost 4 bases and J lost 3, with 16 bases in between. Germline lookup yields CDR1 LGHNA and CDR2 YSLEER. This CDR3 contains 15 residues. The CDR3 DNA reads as TGCGCCAGCAGCCCCGATTGGGGTAGTGACTACGAGCAGTACTTC. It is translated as CASSPDWGSDYEQYF.

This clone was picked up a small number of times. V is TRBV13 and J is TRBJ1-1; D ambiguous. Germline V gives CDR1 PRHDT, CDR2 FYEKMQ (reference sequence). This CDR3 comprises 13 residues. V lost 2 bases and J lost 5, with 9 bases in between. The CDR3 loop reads CASSLREGTEAFF. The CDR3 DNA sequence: TGTGCCAGCAGCTTACGGGAGGGAACTGAAGCTTTCTTT.

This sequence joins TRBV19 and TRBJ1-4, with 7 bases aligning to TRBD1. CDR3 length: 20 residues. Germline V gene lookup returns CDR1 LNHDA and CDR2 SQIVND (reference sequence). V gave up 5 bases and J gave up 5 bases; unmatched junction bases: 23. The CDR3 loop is CASSYRLTGPAQVPNEKLFF. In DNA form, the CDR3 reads TGTGCCAGTAGTTATAGATTGACAGGGCCAGCCCAGGTTCCAAATGAAAAACTGTTTTTT.

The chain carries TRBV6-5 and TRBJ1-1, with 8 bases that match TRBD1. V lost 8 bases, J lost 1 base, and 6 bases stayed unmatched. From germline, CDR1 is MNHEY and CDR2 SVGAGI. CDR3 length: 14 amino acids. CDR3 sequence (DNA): TGTGCCAGCTTACCGGGACAGGCGAACACTGAAGCTTTCTTT. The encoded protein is CASLPGQANTEAFF.

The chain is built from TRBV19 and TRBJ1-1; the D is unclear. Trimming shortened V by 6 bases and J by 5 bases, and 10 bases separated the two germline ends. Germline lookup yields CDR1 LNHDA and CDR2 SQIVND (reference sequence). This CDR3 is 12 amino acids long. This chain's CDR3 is CASRLGFTEAFF. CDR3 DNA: TGTGCCAGTAGATTGGGGTTTACTGAAGCTTTCTTT. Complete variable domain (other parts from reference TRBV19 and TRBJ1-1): DGGITQSPKYLFRKEGQNVTLSCEQNLNHDAMYWYRQDPGQGLRLIYYSQIVNDFQKGDIAEGYSVSREKKESFPLTVTSAQKNPTAFYLCASRLGFTEAFFGQGTRLTVV.

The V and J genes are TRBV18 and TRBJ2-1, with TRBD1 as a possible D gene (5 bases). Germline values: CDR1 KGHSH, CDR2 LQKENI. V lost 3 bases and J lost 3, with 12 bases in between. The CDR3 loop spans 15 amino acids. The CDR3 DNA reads TGTGCCAGCTCACCCAATCCCGACAGCTACAATGAGCAGTTCTTC. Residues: CASSPNPDSYNEQFF.

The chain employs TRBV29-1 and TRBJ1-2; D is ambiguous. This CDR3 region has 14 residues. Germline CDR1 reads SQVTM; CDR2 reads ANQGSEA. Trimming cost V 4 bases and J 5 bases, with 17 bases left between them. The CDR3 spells CSVGSGGDWYGYTF. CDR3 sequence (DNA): TGCAGCGTTGGATCTGGCGGAGACTGGTATGGCTACACCTTC.

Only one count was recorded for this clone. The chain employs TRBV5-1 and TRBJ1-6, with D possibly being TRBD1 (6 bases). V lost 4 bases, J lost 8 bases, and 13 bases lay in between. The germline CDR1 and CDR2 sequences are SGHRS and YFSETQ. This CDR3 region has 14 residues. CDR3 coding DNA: TGCGCCAGCAGCCGTCAACCAGGGGATTCACCCCTCCACTTT. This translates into CASSRQPGDSPLHF.

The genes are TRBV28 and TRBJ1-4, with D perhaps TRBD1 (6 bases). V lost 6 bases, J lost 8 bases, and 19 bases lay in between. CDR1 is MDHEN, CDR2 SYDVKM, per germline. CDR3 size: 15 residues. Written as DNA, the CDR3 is TGTGCCAGCAGCCCCGAGGGGGGAGCGGAAGAAAAACTGTTTTTT. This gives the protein CASSPEGGAEEKLFF.

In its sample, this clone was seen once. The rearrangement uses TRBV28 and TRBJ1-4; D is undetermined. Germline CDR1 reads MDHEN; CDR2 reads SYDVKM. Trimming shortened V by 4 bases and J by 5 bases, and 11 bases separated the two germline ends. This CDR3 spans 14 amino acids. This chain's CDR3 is CASSSPTSNEKLFF. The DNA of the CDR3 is TGTGCCAGCAGTTCCCCAACCTCGAATGAAAAACTGTTTTTT.

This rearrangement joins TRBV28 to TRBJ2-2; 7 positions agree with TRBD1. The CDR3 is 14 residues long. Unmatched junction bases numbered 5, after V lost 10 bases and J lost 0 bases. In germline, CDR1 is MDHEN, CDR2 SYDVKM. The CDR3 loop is CATKGQPNTGELFF. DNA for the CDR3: TGTGCCACCAAGGGACAGCCGAACACCGGGGAGCTGTTTTTT.

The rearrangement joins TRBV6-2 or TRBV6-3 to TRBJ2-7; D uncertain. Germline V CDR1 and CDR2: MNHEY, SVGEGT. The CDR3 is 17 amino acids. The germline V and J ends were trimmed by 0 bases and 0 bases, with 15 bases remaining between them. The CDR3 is CASSYSTPTMSSYEQYF. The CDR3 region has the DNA TGTGCCAGCAGTTACTCGACACCCACAATGAGCTCCTACGAGCAGTACTTC.

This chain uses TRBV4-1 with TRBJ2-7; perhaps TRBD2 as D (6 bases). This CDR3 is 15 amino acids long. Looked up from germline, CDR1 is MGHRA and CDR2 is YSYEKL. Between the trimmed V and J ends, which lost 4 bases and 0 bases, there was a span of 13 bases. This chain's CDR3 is CASSLGRGLSYEQYF. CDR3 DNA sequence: TGCGCCAGCAGCCTTGGACGGGGACTCTCCTACGAGCAGTACTTC.

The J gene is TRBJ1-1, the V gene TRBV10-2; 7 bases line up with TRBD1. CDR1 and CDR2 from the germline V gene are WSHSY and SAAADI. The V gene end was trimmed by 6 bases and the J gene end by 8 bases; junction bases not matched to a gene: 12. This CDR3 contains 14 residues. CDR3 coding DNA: TGCGCCAGCAGCGGTCAGGGGGGAGGAGCAGAAGCTTTCTTT. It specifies CASSGQGGGAEAFF.

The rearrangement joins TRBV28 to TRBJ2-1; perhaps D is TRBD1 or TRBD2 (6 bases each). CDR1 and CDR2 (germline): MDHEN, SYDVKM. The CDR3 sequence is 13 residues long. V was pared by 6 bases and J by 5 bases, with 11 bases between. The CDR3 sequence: CASSPGAHNEQFF. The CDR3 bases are TGTGCCAGCAGCCCGGGGGCGCACAATGAGCAGTTCTTC.

The CDR3 reads CSARTGPLAFF. Here the CDR3 DNA reads TGCAGTGCTCGGACAGGCCCCCTCGCTTTCTTT. J is TRBJ1-1 and V is TRBV20-1; 7 positions agree with TRBD1. The CDR3 totals 11 residues. Germline V gene sequence: CDR1 DFQATT, CDR2 SNEGSKA (reference sequence). The V segment lost 5 bases and the J segment 11 bases; nucleotides outside the gene matches: 8.

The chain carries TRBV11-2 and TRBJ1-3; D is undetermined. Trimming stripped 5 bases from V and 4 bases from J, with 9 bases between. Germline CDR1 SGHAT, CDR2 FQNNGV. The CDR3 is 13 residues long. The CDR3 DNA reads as TGTGCCAGCAGCGCATCCCCGGGAAACACCATATATTTT. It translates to CASSASPGNTIYF.

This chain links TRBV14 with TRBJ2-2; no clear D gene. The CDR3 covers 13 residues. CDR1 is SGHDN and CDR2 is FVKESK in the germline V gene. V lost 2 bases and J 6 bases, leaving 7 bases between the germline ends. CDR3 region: CASSQNMAGELFF. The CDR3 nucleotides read TGTGCCAGCAGCCAAAACATGGCCGGGGAGCTGTTTTTT.

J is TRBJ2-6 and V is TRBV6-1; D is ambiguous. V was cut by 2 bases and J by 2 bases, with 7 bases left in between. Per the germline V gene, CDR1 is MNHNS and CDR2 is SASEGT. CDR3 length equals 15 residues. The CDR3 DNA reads TGTGCCAGCAGTGAATCAGGCGCTGGGGCCAACGTCCTGACTTTC. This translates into CASSESGAGANVLTF.

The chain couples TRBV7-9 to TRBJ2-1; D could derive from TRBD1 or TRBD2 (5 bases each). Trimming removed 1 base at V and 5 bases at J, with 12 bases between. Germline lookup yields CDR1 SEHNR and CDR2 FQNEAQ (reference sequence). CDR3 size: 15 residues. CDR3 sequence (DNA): TGTGCCAGCAGCTTAGAAGCGAGGGGAGACAATGAGCAGTTCTTC. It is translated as CASSLEARGDNEQFF.